Sequencing of this T cell receptor beta chain was carried out in a study of identical twins. On this clonotype itself: The antigen remains undetermined.

Template switching introduced a universal primer site, and the cDNA bore unique molecular identifiers. TCRdb recomputed calls from the 5' RACE reads with MiXCR, one row per CDR3 protein. In the table there are 500,000 to 700,000 distinct CDR3 sequences, just over 7% of which are singletons. Findings of the study overall: For monozygotic twins, models underestimated out-of-frame TCR alpha sharing.

Germline CDR1 SNHLY, CDR2 FYNNEI. The CDR3 has 12 residues. Trimming shortened V by 7 bases and J by 0 bases, and 6 bases separated the two germline ends. The sample was also reused in another study, on yellow fever vaccine responses in identical twins. This second report adds: Twins reportedly showed a vaccine T cell response that seemed partly convergent and partly personalized.

Sequencing was done on a sample of PBMCs. The sequence derives from a woman between 18 and 29 years old in good health. This chain links TRBV2 with TRBJ1-1; unclear D gene. CDR3 nucleotide sequence: TGTGCCAGCACCTGGCTGAACACTGAAGCTTTCTTT. Its protein is CASTWLNTEAFF.